The 21 T cell receptor beta chains below all came from one sample that was sequenced in a study of blood T cell repertoires in COVID-19. Assay: immunoSEQ multiplex PCR; the TCRdb copy retains only in-frame clones and omits some. Counted here are a few hundred thousand clones, more than 65% occurring once; the ten biggest clones make up roughly 1.4%. The source material was peripheral blood. The receptors shown here come from a woman aged 40 to 50 who had recovered from COVID-19.

The rearrangement links TRBV6-1 to TRBJ2-5; 7 nucleotides match TRBD1. The CDR3 has 15 residues. The V gene end was trimmed by 2 bases and the J gene end by 2 bases; junction bases not matched to a gene: 5. Germline lookup yields CDR1 MNHNS and CDR2 SASEGT. CDR3 amino acids: CASSETPGQQETQYF. The CDR3 DNA reads as TGTGCCAGCAGTGAAACCCCGGGACAGCAAGAGACCCAGTACTTC.

This clone was observed a few times. The chain combines TRBV12-3 or TRBV12-4 with TRBJ2-5; D is uncertain. Deletions cut 3 bases from V and 1 base from J, with 6 bases between. CDR3 size: 13 residues. The CDR3, as DNA: TGTGCCAGCAGTTTGTCTCCCCAAGAGACCCAGTACTTC. Translating gives CASSLSPQETQYF.

V is TRBV5-1 and J is TRBJ1-6, with D unresolved. The CDR3 is 16 residues long. Deletions cut 4 bases from V and 10 bases from J, with 21 bases between. CDR1 and CDR2 (germline): SGHRS, YFSETQ. The CDR3 DNA follows: TGCGCCAGCAGCCCCGGAAGTTTGGAAGGGAGCTCACCCCTCCACTTT. Its translation: CASSPGSLEGSSPLHF.

The chain is built from TRBV14 and TRBJ1-2; D ambiguous. V was pared by 3 bases and J by 4 bases, with 12 bases between. Germline V gene sequence: CDR1 SGHDN, CDR2 FVKESK. The CDR3 spans 14 residues. The DNA for the CDR3 is TGTGCCAGCAGCCAGGCGGGTCTACTCTATGGCTACACCTTC. This codes for CASSQAGLLYGYTF.

The chain links TRBV5-4 to TRBJ1-2; tentatively, D is TRBD1 (5 bases). Germline V gives CDR1 SGHNT, CDR2 YYREEE (reference sequence). The V gene lost 0 bases and the J gene lost 6 bases, with 21 bases spanning the gap. The CDR3 covers 17 residues. The CDR3, as DNA: TGTGCCAGCAGCTTGGGCCCAGACAGCTCCAGTGCTAATGGCTACACCTTC. This translates into CASSLGPDSSSANGYTF.

The chain links TRBV7-8 to TRBJ1-6; D might be TRBD1 (5 bases). V was pared by 3 bases and J by 6 bases, with 15 bases between. The CDR3 covers 16 residues. From germline, CDR1 is SGHVS and CDR2 FQNEAQ. In DNA form, the CDR3 reads TGTGCCAGCAGCTTGGTAAACCCAAGGGGTAATTCACCCCTCCACTTT. Amino acids: CASSLVNPRGNSPLHF.

The chain joins TRBV9 to TRBJ2-7; 8 positions agree with TRBD2. V shed 3 bases and J 3 bases; nucleotides not matched to a gene: 17. Germline V gene lookup returns CDR1 SGDLS and CDR2 YYNGEE. This CDR3 contains 18 residues. The CDR3 region is CASSATINPGGLVYEQYF. CDR3 in DNA: TGTGCCAGCAGCGCCACAATTAACCCGGGGGGGTTAGTCTACGAGCAGTACTTC.

A word on this clone: A junction end diverges from the germline sequence, so it may reflect a read error. The V call is TRBV7-7, the J call TRBJ2-5, with 7 bases lining up with TRBD2. Germline-derived CDR1 and CDR2 are SSHAT and FNYEAQ (reference sequence). There are 15 residues in the CDR3. As DNA, the CDR3 is TGTGCTAGCAGCTTAACTGGGTGGGAGGGAGAGACCCAGTACTTC. Protein product: CASSLTGWEGETQYF.

The rearrangement uses TRBV4-3 and TRBJ2-6, with D perhaps matching TRBD2 (7 bases). This CDR3 comprises 18 residues. V gave up 0 bases and J gave up 0 bases, with 12 bases separating them. From germline, CDR1 is LGHNA and CDR2 YSLEER. The chain's CDR3 is CASSQDGGGRSGANVLTF. The CDR3 DNA is TGCGCCAGCAGCCAAGATGGCGGGGGCCGCTCTGGGGCCAACGTCCTGACTTTC.

This chain connects TRBV7-9 to TRBJ2-3; 8 bases fit TRBD2. The CDR3 length is 15 residues. CDR1 and CDR2 from the germline V gene are SEHNR and FQNEAQ (reference sequence). V shed 5 bases and J 6 bases; nucleotides not matched to a gene: 10. This chain's CDR3 is CASSGGSGGGDTQYF. For the CDR3, the DNA is TGTGCCAGCAGCGGAGGCTCGGGGGGGGGCGATACGCAGTATTTT.

The chain couples TRBV6-2 or TRBV6-3 to TRBJ2-1; D uncertain. The CDR3 contains 12 residues. Trimming removed 1 base from V and 4 bases from J, with 2 bases in between. The V gene's germline CDR1 is MNHEY and CDR2 SVGEGT. CDR3 nucleotide sequence: TGTGCCAGCAGTTACTTATACAATGAGCAGTTCTTC. As protein: CASSYLYNEQFF.

The chain joins TRBV7-2 to TRBJ1-2; D is possibly TRBD1 (5 bases). Germline V CDR1 and CDR2: SGHTA, FQGNSA. The V end lost 1 base, the J end lost 4 bases, and 10 bases lay between the germline ends. The CDR3 is made up of 14 amino acids. The CDR3 protein is CASSLVGGGYGYTF. The CDR3 nucleotides read TGTGCCAGCAGCTTAGTTGGCGGGGGCTATGGCTACACCTTC.

The genes are TRBV4-1 and TRBJ2-7, with 10 bases lining up with TRBD1. CDR1 and CDR2 from the germline V gene are MGHRA and YSYEKL. The J segment lost 6 bases and the V segment lost 0 bases, leaving 5 bases of the junction unmatched. The CDR3 sequence is 15 residues long. The DNA of the CDR3 is TGCGCCAGCAGCCAAGAAGGGACAGGGGAAGGCGAGCAGTACTTC. Encoded protein: CASSQEGTGEGEQYF.

V is TRBV3-1 (or the pseudogene TRBV3-2) and J is TRBJ1-3; 8 nucleotides line up with TRBD1. Trimming cost V 2 bases and J 4 bases; bases outside gene matches: 10. The CDR3 covers 17 residues. Germline V CDR1 and CDR2: LGHDT, YNNKEL (reference sequence). The CDR3 protein is CASSQSPLRTGGNTIYF. As DNA, the CDR3 is TGTGCCAGCAGCCAATCCCCGTTGCGGACAGGGGGAAACACCATATATTTT.

The rearrangement uses TRBV6-4 and TRBJ1-6, with 8 bases that match TRBD1. This CDR3 spans 14 amino acids. Germline V gene sequence: CDR1 MRHNA, CDR2 SNTAGT. V trimming: 5 bases; J trimming: 8 bases; junction bases outside the gene matches: 5. CDR3 sequence: CASSPDREDSPLHF. The CDR3 nucleotides read TGTGCCAGCAGTCCGGACAGGGAGGATTCACCCCTCCACTTT.

The chain couples TRBV5-6 to TRBJ1-6, with D tentatively TRBD1 (6 bases). CDR1 SGHDT and CDR2 YYEEEE come from the germline V gene. Deletions cut 3 bases from V and 3 bases from J, with 13 bases between. This CDR3 contains 16 residues. The CDR3 sequence: CASSYLGAYYNSPLHF. CDR3 DNA sequence: TGTGCCAGCAGCTACCTGGGGGCCTACTATAATTCACCCCTCCACTTT.

Only a few counts were recorded for this clone. The V call is TRBV7-3, the J call TRBJ2-1; D is possibly TRBD2 (6 bases). The ends were cut back, 1 base at V and 0 bases at J, with 31 bases in the middle. The germline gives CDR1 SGHTA, CDR2 FQGTGA. This CDR3 has 23 amino acids. The chain's CDR3 is CASSLNSGWGGWQLSGSYNEQFF. DNA of the CDR3: TGTGCCAGCAGCTTAAATTCCGGGTGGGGAGGTTGGCAGCTTTCGGGCTCCTACAATGAGCAGTTCTTC.

The chain links TRBV5-6 to TRBJ1-1; D possibly corresponds to TRBD1 (5 bases). Germline assignment: CDR1 SGHDT and CDR2 YYEEEE. CDR3 size: 13 residues. With 1 base removed from V and 4 bases from J, the gap between germline ends came to 8 bases. As DNA, the CDR3 is TGTGCCAGCAGCTTGCAGGGCGGCACTGAAGCTTTCTTT. Amino acid sequence: CASSLQGGTEAFF.

The chain employs TRBV19 and TRBJ2-2, with TRBD1 matching over 9 bases. Unmatched junction bases numbered 9, after V lost 6 bases and J lost 7 bases. The CDR3 contains 15 residues. Germline loops: CDR1 LNHDA, CDR2 SQIVND (reference sequence). DNA of the CDR3: TGTGCCAGTAGCCTACAGGGGGCCATCCTCGGGGAGCTGTTTTTT. Translation gives CASSLQGAILGELFF.

The rearrangement links TRBV10-3 to TRBJ2-3; 7 nucleotides agree with TRBD2. The germline CDR1 and CDR2 sequences are ENHRY and SYGVKD. The length of the CDR3 is 15 residues. Trimming removed 11 bases from V and 0 bases from J; junction bases left unmatched: 11. CDR3 loop: CASTAAGASTDTQYF. The CDR3 DNA reads as TGTGCCTCCACGGCGGCGGGAGCTAGCACAGATACGCAGTATTTT.

The chain combines TRBV3-1 (or the pseudogene TRBV3-2) with TRBJ2-2; 9 bases line up with TRBD1. Germline-derived CDR1 and CDR2 are LGHDT and YNNKEL (reference sequence). This CDR3 spans 18 amino acids. The V and J ends lost 2 bases and 1 base, in that order; junction bases with no gene match: 8. The CDR3: CASSQPRAGQGNTGELFF. The DNA for the CDR3 is TGTGCCAGCAGCCAACCTCGAGCGGGACAGGGGAACACCGGGGAGCTGTTTTTT.